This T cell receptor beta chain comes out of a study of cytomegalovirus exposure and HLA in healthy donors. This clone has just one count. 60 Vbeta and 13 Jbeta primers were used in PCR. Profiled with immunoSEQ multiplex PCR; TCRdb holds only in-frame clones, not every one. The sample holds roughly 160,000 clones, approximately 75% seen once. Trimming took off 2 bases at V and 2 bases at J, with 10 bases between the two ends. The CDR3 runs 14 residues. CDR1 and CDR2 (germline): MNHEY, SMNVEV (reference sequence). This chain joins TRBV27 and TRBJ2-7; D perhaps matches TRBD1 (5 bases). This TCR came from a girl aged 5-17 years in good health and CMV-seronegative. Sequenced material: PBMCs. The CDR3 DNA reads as TGTGCCAGCAGTTTAGCTTCACAGGCCTACGAGCAGTACTTC. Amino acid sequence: CASSLASQAYEQYF.